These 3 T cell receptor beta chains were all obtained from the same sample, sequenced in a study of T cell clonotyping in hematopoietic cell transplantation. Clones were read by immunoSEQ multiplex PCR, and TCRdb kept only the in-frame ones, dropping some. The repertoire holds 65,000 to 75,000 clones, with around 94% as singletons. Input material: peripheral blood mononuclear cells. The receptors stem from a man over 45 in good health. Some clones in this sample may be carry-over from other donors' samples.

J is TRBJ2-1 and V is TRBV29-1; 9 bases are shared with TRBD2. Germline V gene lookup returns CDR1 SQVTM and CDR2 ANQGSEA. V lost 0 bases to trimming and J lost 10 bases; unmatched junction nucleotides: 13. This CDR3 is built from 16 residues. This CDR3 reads CSVEDFGTSFIREQFF. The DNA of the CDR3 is TGCAGCGTTGAAGATTTCGGGACTAGCTTTATTCGGGAGCAGTTCTTC.

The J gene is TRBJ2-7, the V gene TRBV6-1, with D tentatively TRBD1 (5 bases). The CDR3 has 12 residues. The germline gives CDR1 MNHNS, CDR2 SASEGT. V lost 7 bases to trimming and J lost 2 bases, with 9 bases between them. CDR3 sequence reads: CASNQGPYEQYF. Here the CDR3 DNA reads TGTGCCAGCAATCAGGGCCCCTACGAGCAGTACTTC.

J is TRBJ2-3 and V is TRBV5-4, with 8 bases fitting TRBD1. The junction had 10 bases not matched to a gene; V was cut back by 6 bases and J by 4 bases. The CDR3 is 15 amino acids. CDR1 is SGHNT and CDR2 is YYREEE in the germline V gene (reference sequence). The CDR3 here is CASTTQGASADTQYF. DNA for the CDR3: TGTGCCAGCACGACTCAGGGGGCATCAGCAGATACGCAGTATTTT. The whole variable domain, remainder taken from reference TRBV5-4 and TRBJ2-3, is ETGVTQSPTHLIKTRGQQVTLRCSSQSGHNTVSWYQQALGQGPQFIFQYYREEENGRGNFPPRFSGLQFPNYSSELNVNALELDDSALYLCASTTQGASADTQYFGPGTRLTVL.